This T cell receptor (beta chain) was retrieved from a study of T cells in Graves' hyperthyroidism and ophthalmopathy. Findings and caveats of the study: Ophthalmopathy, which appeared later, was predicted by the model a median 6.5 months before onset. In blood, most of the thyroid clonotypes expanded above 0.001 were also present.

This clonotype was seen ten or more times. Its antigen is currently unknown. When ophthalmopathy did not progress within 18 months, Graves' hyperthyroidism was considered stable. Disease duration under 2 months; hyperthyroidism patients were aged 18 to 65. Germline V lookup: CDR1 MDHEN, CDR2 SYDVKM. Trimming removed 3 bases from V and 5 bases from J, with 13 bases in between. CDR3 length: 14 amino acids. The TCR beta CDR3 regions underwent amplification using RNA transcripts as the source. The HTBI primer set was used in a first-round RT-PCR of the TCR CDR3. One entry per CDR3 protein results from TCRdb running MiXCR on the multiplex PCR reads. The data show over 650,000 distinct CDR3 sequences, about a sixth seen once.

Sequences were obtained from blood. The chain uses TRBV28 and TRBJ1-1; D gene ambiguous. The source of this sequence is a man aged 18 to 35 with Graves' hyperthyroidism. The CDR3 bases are TGTGCCAGCAGTTTGTCGGGATGGGCAACTGAAGCTTTCTTT. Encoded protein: CASSLSGWATEAFF.